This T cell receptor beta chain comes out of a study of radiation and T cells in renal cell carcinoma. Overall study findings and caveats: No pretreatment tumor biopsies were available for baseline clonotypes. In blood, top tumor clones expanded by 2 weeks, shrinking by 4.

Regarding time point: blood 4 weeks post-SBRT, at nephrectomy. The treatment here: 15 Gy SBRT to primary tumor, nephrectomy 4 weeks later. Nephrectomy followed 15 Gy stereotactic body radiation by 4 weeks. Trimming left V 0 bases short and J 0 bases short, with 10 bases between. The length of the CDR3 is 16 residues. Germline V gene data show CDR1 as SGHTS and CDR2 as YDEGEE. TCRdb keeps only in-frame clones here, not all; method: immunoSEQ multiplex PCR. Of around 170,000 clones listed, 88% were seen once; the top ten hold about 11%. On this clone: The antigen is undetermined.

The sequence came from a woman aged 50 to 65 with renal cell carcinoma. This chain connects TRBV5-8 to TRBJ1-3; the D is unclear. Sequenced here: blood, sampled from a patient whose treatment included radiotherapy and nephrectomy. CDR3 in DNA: TGTGCCAGCAGCTTGGGGCCCCACGGCTCTGGAAACACCATATATTTT. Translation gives CASSLGPHGSGNTIYF.